A single T cell receptor (beta chain) is shown here with its context. This sample is part of a study of blood T cell repertoires in COVID-19. Study at large: The cDNA or gDNA used as material had been derived from T cells, B-cell-depleted T cells, or PBMCs.

Measured with immunoSEQ multiplex PCR; TCRdb has only the in-frame clones, and not every one. The table has 100,000 to 120,000 clones, roughly 85% seen once. CDR3 size: 15 residues. V shed 6 bases and J 6 bases; nucleotides not matched to a gene: 6. CDR1 and CDR2 (germline): SGHNT, YENEEA. The chain uses TRBV11-3 and TRBJ2-1; 12 positions agree with TRBD2. This TCR was sampled from an elderly woman with acute or convalescent COVID-19. The sequenced material came from peripheral blood. The CDR3 DNA follows: TGTGCCAGCAGTTTTCTAGCGGGAGGGGGCAATGAGCAGTTCTTC. Its translation is CASSFLAGGGNEQFF.